This is a list of T cell receptor beta chains from one sample in a study of blood T cells in healthy people across ages. MiXCR, applied by TCRdb to the 5' RACE reads, yields one record per CDR3 protein. This table holds 1.5 million to 1.9 million distinct CDR3 sequences, less than 45% found once. The sequencing sample was made of blood. These receptors were obtained from a woman under 30 in good health. The CDR3 runs from the conserved cysteine through the conserved F or W. The D gene is left open where the match is weak. Rows may omit the clone size; those that give it use once, few, many or a size class.

>-|TRBD1|TRBV6-6|TRBJ1-1
CASSSQDRARTEAFF
TGTGCCAGCAGTTCGCAAGACAGGGCGCGGACTGAAGCTTTCTTT
>few|TRBD2|TRBV20-1|TRBJ2-5
CSATDGGALETQYF
TGCAGTGCTACTGACGGGGGGGCCTTGGAGACCCAGTACTTC
>few|TRBD2|TRBV4-1|TRBJ2-3
CASSQDDGRTSGGDTQYF
TGCGCCAGCAGCCAAGATGACGGGAGAACTAGCGGGGGAGATACGCAGTATTTT
>-|-|TRBV20-1|TRBJ2-3
CSARDLAGWDTDTQYF
TGCAGTGCTAGAGATCTTGCAGGGTGGGACACAGATACGCAGTATTTT
>-|-|TRBV20-1|TRBJ2-7
CSAPVVYEQYF
TGCAGTGCTCCGGTGGTCTACGAGCAGTACTTC
>-|-|TRBV20-1|TRBJ2-3
CSASFQGRRITDTQYF
TGCAGTGCTAGTTTCCAGGGCAGGAGAATCACAGATACGCAGTATTTT
>-|-|TRBV6-2/TRBV6-3|TRBJ1-1
CASSYIVGNTEAFF
TGTGCCAGCAGTTACATAGTTGGGAACACTGAAGCTTTCTTT
>-|-|TRBV5-6|TRBJ2-3
CASSCRSPDTQYF
TGTGCCAGCAGCTGCCGAAGCCCAGATACGCAGTATTTT
>-|-|TRBV2|TRBJ1-1
CASRGTALEAFF
TGTGCCAGCAGGGGGACGGCCCTTGAAGCTTTCTTT
>-|-|TRBV19|TRBJ2-5
CGQEETQYF
TGTGGTCAGGAAGAGACCCAGTACTTC
>-|-|TRBV11-2|TRBJ1-1
CASSLFPWTASATEAFF
TGTGCCAGCAGCTTATTCCCCTGGACAGCAAGTGCCACTGAAGCTTTCTTT
>-|TRBD1|TRBV20-1|TRBJ2-7
CSAESGQGASNEQYF
TGCAGTGCCGAATCCGGACAGGGGGCCTCCAATGAGCAGTACTTC
>many|-|TRBV3-1|TRBJ2-7
CASSQRYEQYF
TGTGCCAGCAGCCAAAGGTACGAGCAGTACTTC
>few|TRBD2|TRBV14|TRBJ2-1
CASSQEVRREGSYNEQFF
TGTGCCAGCAGCCAAGAAGTAAGGCGGGAGGGGTCCTACAATGAGCAGTTCTTC
>few|-|TRBV6-5|TRBJ2-3
CASSPNSDTQYF
TGTGCCAGCAGTCCAAATTCTGATACGCAGTATTTT
>-|-|TRBV7-7|TRBJ2-2
CASSIQDTGELFF
TGTGCTAGCAGTATTCAGGATACCGGGGAGCTGTTTTTT
>few|-|TRBV9|TRBJ2-1
CASSARGGLAGGSYNEQFF
TGTGCCAGCAGCGCCCGGGGGGGACTTGCAGGGGGCTCCTACAATGAGCAGTTCTTC
>-|TRBD1|TRBV7-9|TRBJ1-5
CASSLGTGGDRNQPQHF
TGTGCCAGCAGCTTGGGGACAGGGGGAGATCGGAATCAGCCCCAGCATTTT
>-|-|TRBV7-8|TRBJ1-4
CASRDSWGEKLFF
TGTGCCAGCAGGGACAGTTGGGGTGAAAAACTGTTTTTT
>many|-|TRBV7-2|TRBJ2-5
CASSFAGEETQYF
TGTGCCAGCAGCTTTGCAGGGGAAGAGACCCAGTACTTC
>-|-|TRBV9|TRBJ2-3
CASSGGTLDSDTQYF
TGTGCCAGCAGCGGAGGGACTCTGGATTCAGATACGCAGTATTTT
>-|-|TRBV4-1|TRBJ1-1
CASSLRIKWDGPRNTEAFF
TGCGCCAGCAGTCTACGGATTAAATGGGACGGGCCTCGGAACACTGAAGCTTTCTTT
>-|TRBD2|TRBV4-3|TRBJ2-1
CASSQDSRTRGWFF
TGCGCCAGCAGCCAAGATTCCCGGACTAGGGGTTGGTTCTTC
>-|TRBD1|TRBV29-1|TRBJ2-1
CSVDTGESSYNEQFF
TGCAGCGTGGACACAGGGGAAAGCTCCTACAATGAGCAGTTCTTC
>-|-|TRBV11-2|TRBJ2-3
CASSRGNSGGGDTQYF
TGTGCCAGCAGCCGGGGGAATAGCGGTGGGGGAGATACGCAGTATTTT
>-|TRBD2|TRBV28|TRBJ2-7
CASKREGSYEQYF
TGTGCCAGCAAGCGGGAAGGCTCCTACGAGCAGTACTTC
>-|-|TRBV5-1|TRBJ2-7
CASSSSQGRYEQYF
TGCGCCAGCAGCTCATCACAGGGGAGGTACGAGCAGTACTTC
>-|TRBD1|TRBV29-1|TRBJ1-4
CSGRQGQKEKLFF
TGCAGCGGCCGACAGGGGCAAAAGGAAAAACTGTTTTTT
>-|-|TRBV29-1|TRBJ1-2
CSVQENIDYGYTF
TGCAGCGTCCAGGAAAATATTGACTATGGCTACACCTTC
>-|-|TRBV7-2|TRBJ2-7
CASSLDLGDYEQYF
TGTGCCAGCAGCTTAGATTTGGGAGACTACGAGCAGTACTTC
>few|TRBD2|TRBV12-3/TRBV12-4|TRBJ2-1
CASSLSGKGASSYNEQFF
TGTGCCAGCAGCCTTAGCGGGAAAGGGGCGAGCTCCTACAATGAGCAGTTCTTC
>-|-|TRBV12-3/TRBV12-4|TRBJ2-1
CATGLAGALNEQFF
TGTGCCACCGGTTTGGCGGGGGCCCTCAATGAGCAGTTCTTC
>-|TRBD1|TRBV3-1|TRBJ1-2
CASSQGDSPNYGYTF
TGTGCCAGCAGCCAAGGGGACAGCCCTAACTATGGCTACACCTTC
>-|-|TRBV27|TRBJ2-1
CASSSSVARYNEQFF
TGTGCCAGCAGTTCCTCGGTAGCGCGATACAATGAGCAGTTCTTC
>-|-|TRBV6-2/TRBV6-3|TRBJ1-1
CASSYGGSRTEAFF
TGTGCCAGCAGTTATGGAGGGTCGAGAACTGAAGCTTTCTTT
>-|-|TRBV18|TRBJ1-4
CAGSPGQHNEKLFF
TGTGCCGGCTCGCCCGGACAGCACAATGAAAAACTGTTTTTT
>-|-|TRBV7-9|TRBJ2-1
CASSVGAYSGEQFF
TGTGCCAGCAGCGTGGGGGCTTATTCGGGTGAGCAGTTCTTC